Only a few counts were recorded for the clone carrying this T cell receptor (beta chain). Its antigen is as yet unknown. TCRdb passed the 5' RACE reads through MiXCR, listing each CDR3 protein once. The repertoire holds about 520,000 distinct CDR3 sequences, with 22% as singletons. V lost 5 bases, J lost 1 base, and 8 bases lay in between. CDR1 and CDR2 (germline): SEHNR, FQNEAQ (reference sequence). The CDR3 covers 13 residues. The sample comes from a study of identical twins. Overall study findings and caveats: High-abundance cord blood beta clonotypes had fewer insertions; memory repertoires showed none. Because invariant MAIT and iNKT cells could be present, zero-insertion analyses could be partly confounded.

These data also featured in a second study, about T cells expressing NK-cell markers. From that report: HCMV serostatus: seven of eight sequenced donors positive, one negative.

The receptor was derived from a young woman in good health. This sequence joins TRBV7-9 and TRBJ1-1; D unresolved. Sequences were obtained from CD4+ T cells sorted from blood. This chain's CDR3 is CASSRFENTEAFF. CDR3 sequence (DNA): TGTGCCAGCAGCCGATTTGAGAACACTGAAGCTTTCTTT.